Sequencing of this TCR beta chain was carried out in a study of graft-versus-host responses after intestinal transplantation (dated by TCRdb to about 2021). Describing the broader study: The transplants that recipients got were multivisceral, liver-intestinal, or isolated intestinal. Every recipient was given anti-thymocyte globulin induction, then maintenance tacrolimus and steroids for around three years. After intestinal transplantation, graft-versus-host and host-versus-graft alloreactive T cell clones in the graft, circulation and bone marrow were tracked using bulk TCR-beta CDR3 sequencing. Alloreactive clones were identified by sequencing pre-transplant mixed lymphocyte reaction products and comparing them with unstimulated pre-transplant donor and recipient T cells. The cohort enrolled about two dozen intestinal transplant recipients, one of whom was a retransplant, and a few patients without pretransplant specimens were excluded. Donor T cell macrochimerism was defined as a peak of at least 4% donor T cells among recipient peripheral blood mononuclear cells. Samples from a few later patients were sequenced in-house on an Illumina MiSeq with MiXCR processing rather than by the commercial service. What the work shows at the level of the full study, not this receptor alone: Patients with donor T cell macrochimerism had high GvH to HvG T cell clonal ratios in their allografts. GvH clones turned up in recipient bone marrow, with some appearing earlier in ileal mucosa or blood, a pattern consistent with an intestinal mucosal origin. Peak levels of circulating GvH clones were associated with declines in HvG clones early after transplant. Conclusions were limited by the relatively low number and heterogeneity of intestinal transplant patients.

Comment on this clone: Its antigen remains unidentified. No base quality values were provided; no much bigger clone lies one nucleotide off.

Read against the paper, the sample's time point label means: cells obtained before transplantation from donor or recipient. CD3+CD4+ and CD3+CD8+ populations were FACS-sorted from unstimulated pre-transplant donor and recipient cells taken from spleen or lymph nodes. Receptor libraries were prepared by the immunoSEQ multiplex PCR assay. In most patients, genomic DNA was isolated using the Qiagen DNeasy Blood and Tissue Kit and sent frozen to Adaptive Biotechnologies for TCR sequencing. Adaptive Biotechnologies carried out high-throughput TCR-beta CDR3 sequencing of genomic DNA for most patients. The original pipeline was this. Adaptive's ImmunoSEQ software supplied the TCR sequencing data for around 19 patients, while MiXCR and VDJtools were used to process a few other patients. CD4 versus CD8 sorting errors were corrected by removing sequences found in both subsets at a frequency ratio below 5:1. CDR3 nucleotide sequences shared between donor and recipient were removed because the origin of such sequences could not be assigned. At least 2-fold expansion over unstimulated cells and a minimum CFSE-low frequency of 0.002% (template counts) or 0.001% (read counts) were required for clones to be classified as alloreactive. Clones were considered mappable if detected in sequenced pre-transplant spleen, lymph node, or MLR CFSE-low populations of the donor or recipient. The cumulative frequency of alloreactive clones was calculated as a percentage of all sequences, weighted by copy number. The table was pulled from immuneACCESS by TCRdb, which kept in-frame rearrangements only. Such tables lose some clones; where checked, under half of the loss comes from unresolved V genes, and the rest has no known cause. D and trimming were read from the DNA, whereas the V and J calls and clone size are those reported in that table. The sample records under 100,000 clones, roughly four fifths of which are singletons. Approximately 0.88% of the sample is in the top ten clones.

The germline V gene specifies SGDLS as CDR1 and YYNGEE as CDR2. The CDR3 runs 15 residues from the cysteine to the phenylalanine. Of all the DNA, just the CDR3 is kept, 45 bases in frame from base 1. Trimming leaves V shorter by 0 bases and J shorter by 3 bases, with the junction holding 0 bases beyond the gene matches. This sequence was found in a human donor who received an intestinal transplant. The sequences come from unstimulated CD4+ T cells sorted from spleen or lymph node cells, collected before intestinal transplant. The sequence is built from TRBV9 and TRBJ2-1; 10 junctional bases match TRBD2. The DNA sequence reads TGTGCCAGCAGCGTAGCTAGCGGGGGCTACAATGAGCAGTTCTTC. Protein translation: CASSVASGGYNEQFF.